These 18 T cell receptor beta chains share one sample of origin, sequenced in a study of preoperative IRX-2 immunotherapy in early breast cancer. Profiled with immunoSEQ multiplex PCR; TCRdb holds only in-frame clones, not every one. Among roughly 35,000 clones listed, 90% to 95% were seen once. Treatment indicated: preoperative locoregional IRX-2 cytokine immunotherapy. This material was obtained from a patient treated with IRX-2 immunotherapy. These receptors originate from a human donor with breast cancer.

The chain employs TRBV15 and TRBJ2-7; 8 bases are shared with TRBD1. Looked up from germline, CDR1 is LNHNV and CDR2 is YYDKDF (reference sequence). The CDR3 sequence is 15 residues long. V trimming: 5 bases; J trimming: 2 bases; junction bases outside the gene matches: 8. The CDR3 reads CATSRGTGGAYEQYF. CDR3 nucleotide sequence: TGTGCCACCAGCCGCGGGACAGGTGGAGCCTACGAGCAGTACTTC.

V usage is TRBV9 and J usage is TRBJ2-3, with TRBD1 identical over 10 bases. The CDR3 length is 14 residues. Unmatched junction bases numbered 5, after V lost 4 bases and J lost 6 bases. Germline V gives CDR1 SGDLS, CDR2 YYNGEE. In nucleotides, the CDR3 is TGTGCCAGCAGCCCCCGGGACAGGGGCGATACGCAGTATTTT. Translation gives CASSPRDRGDTQYF.

The chain carries TRBV28 and TRBJ2-2; D might be TRBD2 (7 bases). Germline loops: CDR1 MDHEN, CDR2 SYDVKM. This CDR3 is built from 15 residues. V was shortened by 5 bases and J by 5 bases, with 15 bases between the two germline ends. The CDR3 spells CASSLQGGKTGELFF. The CDR3 DNA sequence: TGTGCCAGCAGTCTACAGGGAGGGAAGACCGGGGAGCTGTTTTTT.

The rearrangement links TRBV5-1 to TRBJ2-7; 7 bases are shared with TRBD1. Per germline, CDR1 SGHRS and CDR2 YFSETQ. The CDR3 consists of 14 residues. V lost 4 bases and J lost 0; bases outside the gene matches: 4. In DNA, the CDR3 is TGCGCCAGCAGCCAGTACAGGGGCTCCTACGAGCAGTACTTC. Its translation: CASSQYRGSYEQYF.

The chain is built from TRBV28 and TRBJ2-7; D may be TRBD1 (6 bases). Trimming cost V 8 bases and J 3 bases, with 11 bases left between them. Per the germline V gene, CDR1 is MDHEN and CDR2 is SYDVKM. This CDR3 has 12 amino acids. The CDR3 bases are TGTGCCAGCGCCGGACAGTACTACGAGCAGTACTTC. It is translated as CASAGQYYEQYF.

J is TRBJ2-3 and V is TRBV18; D perhaps matches TRBD2 (6 bases). V lost 6 bases, J lost 3 bases, and 13 bases lay in between. Germline loops: CDR1 KGHSH, CDR2 LQKENI. The CDR3 sequence is 14 residues long. The CDR3 nucleotides read TGTGCCAGCTCCCTCTCGGCGGGGACAGATACGCAGTATTTT. Its protein is CASSLSAGTDTQYF.

The chain has TRBV7-3 and TRBJ2-1; 9 bases line up with TRBD1. The CDR3 loop spans 14 amino acids. J gave up 3 bases and V 5 bases, and 2 bases lay outside the gene matches. The V gene's germline CDR1 is SGHTA and CDR2 FQGTGA. The chain's CDR3 is CASSPGQGYNEQFF. DNA for the CDR3: TGTGCCAGCAGCCCGGGACAGGGCTACAATGAGCAGTTCTTC.

The gene calls are TRBV6-5 and TRBJ2-7; D is unresolved. Germline lookup yields CDR1 MNHEY and CDR2 SVGAGI. The CDR3 has 13 residues. Trimming took 5 bases from V and 3 from J, leaving 11 bases between them. CDR3: CASSLSPDYEQYF. The CDR3 DNA is TGTGCCAGCAGTCTCTCTCCCGACTACGAGCAGTACTTC.

This clone appeared a single time. The rearrangement uses TRBV10-3 and TRBJ1-4; D is unresolved. Germline V gene lookup returns CDR1 ENHRY and CDR2 SYGVKD. Trimming removed 5 bases from V and 0 bases from J, with 16 bases in between. This CDR3 contains 17 residues. The CDR3 reads CAISSRFGSATNEKLFF. CDR3 DNA: TGTGCCATCAGTTCCCGGTTTGGATCTGCAACTAATGAAAAACTGTTTTTT.

The V gene is TRBV19, the J gene TRBJ1-2, with TRBD1 as a possible D gene (5 bases). With 2 bases removed from V and 8 bases from J, the gap between germline ends came to 18 bases. Germline CDR1 and CDR2: LNHDA and SQIVND (reference sequence). The CDR3 covers 15 residues. Written as DNA, the CDR3 is TGTGCCAGTAGTATATCCCTCGACAGTATGCTCGGCTACACCTTC. This sequence encodes CASSISLDSMLGYTF.

The chain is built from TRBV11-2 and TRBJ2-1; 8 nucleotides line up with TRBD2. This CDR3 spans 16 amino acids. J was trimmed by 3 bases and V by 3 bases; bases with no gene match: 7. The germline V gene has CDR1 SGHAT and CDR2 FQNNGV. DNA of the CDR3: TGTGCCAGCAGCTTCGGGCGGGGGGCCAGCTACAATGAGCAGTTCTTC. Amino acid sequence: CASSFGRGASYNEQFF.

The gene calls are TRBV9 and TRBJ2-1; D is undetermined. The V end was cut by 3 bases, the J end by 4 bases, with 14 bases between. The CDR3 has 15 residues. The germline CDR1 and CDR2 sequences are SGDLS and YYNGEE. CDR3 loop: CASSANPRSYNEQFF. CDR3 sequence (DNA): TGTGCCAGCAGCGCCAACCCCCGTAGTTACAATGAGCAGTTCTTC.

This clone was counted a single time. The V and J genes are TRBV11-2 and TRBJ1-1; 8 bases agree with TRBD1. The J segment lost 5 bases and the V segment lost 6 bases, leaving 8 bases of the junction unmatched. The CDR3 is made up of 14 amino acids. CDR1 and CDR2 (germline): SGHAT, FQNNGV. CDR3 DNA: TGTGCCAGCAGTCGACAGGGGAGAAGGACTGAAGCTTTCTTT. This sequence encodes CASSRQGRRTEAFF. Based on the CDR3 plus reference TRBV11-2 and TRBJ1-1, the full variable domain is EAGVAQSPRYKIIEKRQSVAFWCNPISGHATLYWYQQILGQGPKLLIQFQNNGVVDDSQLPKDRFSAERLKGVDSTLKIQPAKLEDSAVYLCASSRQGRRTEAFFGQGTRLTVV.

The chain couples TRBV27 to TRBJ1-3; no definite D call. V was trimmed by 2 bases and J by 0 bases, leaving 14 bases between them. Germline CDR1 and CDR2: MNHEY and SMNVEV (reference sequence). CDR3 length equals 17 residues. For the CDR3, the DNA is TGTGCCAGCAGTTTAACCAGTCCCCGAGTCTCTGGAAACACCATATATTTT. Translated: CASSLTSPRVSGNTIYF.

The chain carries TRBV11-2 and TRBJ1-1; 8 bases are shared with TRBD1. CDR1 and CDR2 (germline): SGHAT, FQNNGV. This CDR3 comprises 15 residues. Trimming cost V 1 base and J 6 bases; bases outside gene matches: 7. CDR3 bases: TGTGCCAGCAGCTTAGCCGCCGGGACAGGTGCTGAAGCTTTCTTT. It yields the protein CASSLAAGTGAEAFF.

The chain joins TRBV5-1 to TRBJ1-6; 7 bases are shared with TRBD1. The junction had 15 bases not matched to a gene; V was cut back by 2 bases and J by 10 bases. The CDR3 runs to 17 residues. Germline V gene sequence: CDR1 SGHRS, CDR2 YFSETQ. The CDR3 is CASSLRLTGSGESPLHF. CDR3 DNA sequence: TGCGCCAGCAGCTTACGATTGACAGGGAGTGGAGAATCACCCCTCCACTTT.

This sequence joins TRBV21-1 and TRBJ1-4; TRBD1 is taken as the D call from the table, unchecked against the DNA. TRBV21-1 constitutes a pseudogene. The CDR3 sequence is 15 residues long. The CDR3 loop reads CASRGQGATNEKLFF. The CDR3, as DNA: TGTGCCAGCAGGGGACAGGGGGCAACTAATGAAAAACTGTTTTTT.

V gene TRBV5-1 combines with J gene TRBJ1-2; D gene uncertain. Trimming removed 4 bases from V and 8 bases from J, with 18 bases in between. The length of the CDR3 is 14 residues. From germline, CDR1 is SGHRS and CDR2 YFSETQ. The CDR3 nucleotides read TGCGCCAGCAGCCCGGACCTATCCGCCCGGGGCTACACCTTC. This translates into CASSPDLSARGYTF.